These T cell receptor beta chains were read from a single sample in a study of blood T cell repertoires in COVID-19. Repertoires were generated with immunoSEQ multiplex PCR, while TCRdb's copy carries only in-frame clones and drops some. The table has fewer than 65,000 clones, around 93% seen once; the top ten hold 5.5% to 7.5%. The sequencing input was peripheral blood. Receptors were obtained from a woman aged 60-75 years with active or convalescent COVID-19. Each CDR3 is given with its conserved first and last residue. The order of the fields is CDR3 DNA, CDR3 protein, clone size, J gene, D gene, V gene. A D gene is named only where the DNA matches it firmly. Clone size, where shown, is once, few, many, or a class for clones that have expanded.

cdr3_nt: TGCAGCGTTGAACGTAGCACAGATACGCAGTATTTT; cdr3_aa: CSVERSTDTQYF; clone_size: once; j_call: TRBJ2-3; d_call: NA; v_call: TRBV29-1
cdr3_nt: TGCAGTGCTAGCGATAGCACTGAAGCTTTCTTT; cdr3_aa: CSASDSTEAFF; clone_size: NA; j_call: TRBJ1-1; d_call: NA; v_call: TRBV20-1
cdr3_nt: TGTGCCAGCAGCTTGGGACAGGGGACCTATGGCTACACCTTC; cdr3_aa: CASSLGQGTYGYTF; clone_size: NA; j_call: TRBJ1-2; d_call: TRBD1; v_call: TRBV5-4
cdr3_nt: TGTGCCAGTAGTATAGATACCGGGAGGCCTAACTATGGCTACACCTTC; cdr3_aa: CASSIDTGRPNYGYTF; clone_size: NA; j_call: TRBJ1-2; d_call: NA; v_call: TRBV19
cdr3_nt: TGTGCCAGCAGTTTATGGGGGACAGGCTTGAACACTGAAGCTTTCTTT; cdr3_aa: CASSLWGTGLNTEAFF; clone_size: NA; j_call: TRBJ1-1; d_call: TRBD1; v_call: TRBV28
cdr3_nt: TGTGCCAGCAGCTTGATCGGGGGGGCGGTTGGCTACACCTTC; cdr3_aa: CASSLIGGAVGYTF; clone_size: NA; j_call: TRBJ1-2; d_call: NA; v_call: TRBV11-2
cdr3_nt: TGTGCCAGTCATAGGACTCCTCCTCCTTATGAGCAGTTCTTC; cdr3_aa: CASHRTPPPYEQFF; clone_size: few; j_call: TRBJ2-1; d_call: NA; v_call: TRBV19
cdr3_nt: TGTGCCATCGGAAAGGGGGTAGCGGGGTGGAAAGCCTACGAGCAGTACTTC; cdr3_aa: CAIGKGVAGWKAYEQYF; clone_size: NA; j_call: TRBJ2-7; d_call: TRBD2; v_call: TRBV28
cdr3_nt: TGTGCCAGCAGCGCCACGCGGAATGAGCAGTTCTTC; cdr3_aa: CASSATRNEQFF; clone_size: NA; j_call: TRBJ2-1; d_call: NA; v_call: TRBV7-9
cdr3_nt: TGTGCCAGCAGTTTGAGCCCGACAGGGTCTGAAGCTTTCTTT; cdr3_aa: CASSLSPTGSEAFF; clone_size: NA; j_call: TRBJ1-1; d_call: TRBD1; v_call: TRBV28
cdr3_nt: TGCAGCGTCGAAGGTGATATAGGGGATGAGCAGTTCTTC; cdr3_aa: CSVEGDIGDEQFF; clone_size: NA; j_call: TRBJ2-1; d_call: NA; v_call: TRBV29-1
cdr3_nt: TGTGCCAGCAGTGAGGTATTGCAGTACCAAGAGACCCAGTACTTC; cdr3_aa: CASSEVLQYQETQYF; clone_size: NA; j_call: TRBJ2-5; d_call: NA; v_call: TRBV6-1
cdr3_nt: TGCGCCAGCAGCTTGGAGACCGGGGGGCCGCGTGAGCAGTTCTTC; cdr3_aa: CASSLETGGPREQFF; clone_size: NA; j_call: TRBJ2-1; d_call: NA; v_call: TRBV5-1
cdr3_nt: TGTGCCAGCTCACCGTCCCAACGGCAGCCCCAGCATTTT; cdr3_aa: CASSPSQRQPQHF; clone_size: NA; j_call: TRBJ1-5; d_call: NA; v_call: TRBV18
cdr3_nt: TGTGCCAGCAGTGAACAGGCAGGGGTGAACAATGAGCAGTTCTTC; cdr3_aa: CASSEQAGVNNEQFF; clone_size: NA; j_call: TRBJ2-1; d_call: NA; v_call: TRBV28
cdr3_nt: TGTGCCAGCAGCAGAGAGCGGCTAGACAATGAGCAGTTCTTC; cdr3_aa: CASSRERLDNEQFF; clone_size: NA; j_call: TRBJ2-1; d_call: NA; v_call: TRBV11-3
cdr3_nt: TGTGCCAGCAGCCACCCCGGTGGGAGCACTGAAGCTTTCTTT; cdr3_aa: CASSHPGGSTEAFF; clone_size: NA; j_call: TRBJ1-1; d_call: NA; v_call: TRBV3-1/TRBV3-2
cdr3_nt: TGTGCCAGCTCACCACCGGGCCGTGGCTACACCTTC; cdr3_aa: CASSPPGRGYTF; clone_size: NA; j_call: TRBJ1-2; d_call: NA; v_call: TRBV18
cdr3_nt: TGTGCCACCAGTGATGCTGGGACAGACTATCAGCCCCAGCATTTT; cdr3_aa: CATSDAGTDYQPQHF; clone_size: NA; j_call: TRBJ1-5; d_call: TRBD1; v_call: TRBV24-1
cdr3_nt: TGTGCCAGCAGTGAATTCACTGGGGCCAACGTCCTGACTTTC; cdr3_aa: CASSEFTGANVLTF; clone_size: NA; j_call: TRBJ2-6; d_call: NA; v_call: TRBV6-1
cdr3_nt: TGTGCCAGCGGCAGGGGGACTGAAGCTTTCTTT; cdr3_aa: CASGRGTEAFF; clone_size: NA; j_call: TRBJ1-1; d_call: TRBD1; v_call: TRBV25-1
cdr3_nt: TGTGCCAGCGTCCTTGGGACAGCTCAAGAGACCCAGTACTTC; cdr3_aa: CASVLGTAQETQYF; clone_size: NA; j_call: TRBJ2-5; d_call: TRBD1; v_call: TRBV6-5
cdr3_nt: TGCAGCGTTGCTCCCAGCGGGAGTGGCAATGAGCAGTTCTTC; cdr3_aa: CSVAPSGSGNEQFF; clone_size: once; j_call: TRBJ2-1; d_call: TRBD2; v_call: TRBV29-1
cdr3_nt: TGTGCCAGCAGTGAAGCAAAGGGGCAGCCCCAGCATTTT; cdr3_aa: CASSEAKGQPQHF; clone_size: NA; j_call: TRBJ1-5; d_call: NA; v_call: TRBV6-1
cdr3_nt: TGTGCCAGCAGAACCGGGACAGGGGGAATCTACGAGCAGTACTTC; cdr3_aa: CASRTGTGGIYEQYF; clone_size: NA; j_call: TRBJ2-7; d_call: TRBD1; v_call: TRBV6-5